This T cell receptor (beta chain) is from a study of blood T cell repertoires in COVID-19. In the study overall: The United States, Italy and Spain provided the acute and convalescent COVID-19 samples.

In the study's own analysis: By means of reference gene primer amplification, nucleated cell counts were estimated. Using immunoSEQ multiplex PCR, the repertoire was profiled, and TCRdb retains in-frame clones only, with some absent. V and J calls and clone size are those listed in that table; D and trimming were worked out from the DNA. The table lists around 320,000 clones, roughly 89% of them singletons, with roughly 2.9% in the top ten. Participants reported their clinical history, and cohort assignment relied on those reports. Participants classified as exposed had met a COVID-19 case within 2 weeks before study entry. The germline V and J ends were trimmed by 6 bases and 4 bases, with 15 bases remaining between them. Germline V CDR1 and CDR2: MGHDK, SYGVNS. CDR3 length equals 14 residues.

V gene TRBV25-1 combines with J gene TRBJ1-1, with D tentatively TRBD1 (6 bases). Sample: PBMCs or T cells enriched from blood (not recorded which). The receptor comes from a woman aged 45-59 years who had been exposed to COVID-19. CDR3 protein: CASSLQGMGTEAFF. The CDR3 nucleotides read TGTGCCAGCAGCCTACAGGGAATGGGCACTGAAGCTTTCTTT.